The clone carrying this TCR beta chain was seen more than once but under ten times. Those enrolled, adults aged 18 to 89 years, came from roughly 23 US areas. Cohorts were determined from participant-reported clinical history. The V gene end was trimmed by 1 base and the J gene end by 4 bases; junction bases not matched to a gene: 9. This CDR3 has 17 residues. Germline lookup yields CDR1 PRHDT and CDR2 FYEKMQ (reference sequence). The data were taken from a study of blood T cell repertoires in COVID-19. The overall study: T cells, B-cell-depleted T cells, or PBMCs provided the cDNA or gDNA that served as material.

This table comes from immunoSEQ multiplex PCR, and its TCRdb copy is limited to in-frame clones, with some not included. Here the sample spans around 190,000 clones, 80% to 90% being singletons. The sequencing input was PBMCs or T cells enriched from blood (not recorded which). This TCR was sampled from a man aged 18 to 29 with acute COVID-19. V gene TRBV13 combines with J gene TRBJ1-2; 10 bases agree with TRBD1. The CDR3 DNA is TGTGCCAGCAGCTTAGAGGGAGGGACAGGGGCAGGCTATGGCTACACCTTC. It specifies CASSLEGGTGAGYGYTF.